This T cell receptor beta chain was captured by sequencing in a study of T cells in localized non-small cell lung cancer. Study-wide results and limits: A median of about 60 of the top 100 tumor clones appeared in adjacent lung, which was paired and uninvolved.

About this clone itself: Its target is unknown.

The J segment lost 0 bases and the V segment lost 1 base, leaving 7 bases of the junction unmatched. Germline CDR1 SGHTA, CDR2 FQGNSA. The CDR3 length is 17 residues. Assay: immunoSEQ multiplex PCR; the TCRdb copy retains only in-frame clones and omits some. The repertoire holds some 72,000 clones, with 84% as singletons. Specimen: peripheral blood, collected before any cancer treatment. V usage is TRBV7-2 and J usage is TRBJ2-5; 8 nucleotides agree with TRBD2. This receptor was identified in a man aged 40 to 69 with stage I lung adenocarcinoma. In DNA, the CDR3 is TGTGCCAGCAGCTTAGAGGGTCGACTAGCGTACCAAGAGACCCAGTACTTC. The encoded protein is CASSLEGRLAYQETQYF.